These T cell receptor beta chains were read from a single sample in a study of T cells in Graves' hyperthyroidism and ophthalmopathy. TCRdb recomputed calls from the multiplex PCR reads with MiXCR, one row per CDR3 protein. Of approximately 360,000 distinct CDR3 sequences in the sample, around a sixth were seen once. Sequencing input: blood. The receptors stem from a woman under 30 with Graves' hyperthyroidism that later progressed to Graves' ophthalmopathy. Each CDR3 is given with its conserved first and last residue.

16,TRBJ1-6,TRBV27,CASSLSWGEYNSPLHF
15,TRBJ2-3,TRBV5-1,CASSPEWDGTDTQYF
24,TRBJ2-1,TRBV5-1,CASSPGPGQGGFSGSRGSYNEQFF
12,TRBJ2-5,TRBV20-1,CSARLATETQYF
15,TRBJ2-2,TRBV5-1,CASSTGQGATGELFF
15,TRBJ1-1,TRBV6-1,CASSFRWNANTEAFF
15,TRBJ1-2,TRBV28,CASRGAGTLNYGYTF
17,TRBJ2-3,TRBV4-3,CASSHGPGGPSTDTQYF
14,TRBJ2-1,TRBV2,CASSEAGGYNEQFF
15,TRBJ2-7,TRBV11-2,CASSLDRLAAYEQYF
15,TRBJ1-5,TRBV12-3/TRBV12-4,CASSEKRGSNQPQHF
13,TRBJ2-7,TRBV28,CASSLRGSYEQYF
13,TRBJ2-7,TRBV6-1,CASSEPDSYEQYF
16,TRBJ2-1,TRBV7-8,CASSPIAGAGTNEQFF
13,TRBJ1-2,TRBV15,CATRGPGGSGYTF